The TCR beta chain under discussion was sequenced for a study of graft-versus-host responses after intestinal transplantation. V shed 7 bases, J shed 6 bases, and the junction held 11 bases outside the gene matches. The V gene's germline CDR1 is SGHTA and CDR2 FQGTGA. This CDR3 is 15 amino acids long. Co-plated with 200,000 CFSE-labeled responder cells were 200,000 irradiated, violet-dye-labeled stimulator cells. This table comes from immunoSEQ multiplex PCR, and its TCRdb copy is limited to in-frame clones, with some not included. This repertoire shows 7,400 or so clones, 30% to 40% found once; its top ten account for about 1.9%. Relative to its sample, this clone is medium-sized.

The source of this sequence is a human patient who received an intestinal transplant. The sample here was alloreactive CD8+ T cells from a mixed lymphocyte reaction culture, taken before intestinal transplant. Indicated subset: CFSE-low proliferating T cells sorted from roughly six-day pre-transplant mixed lymphocyte reaction (GvH or HvG direction). The V gene is TRBV7-3, the J gene TRBJ2-3; 9 nucleotides align to TRBD1. The CDR3 sequence: CASTPIGTGTDTQYF. Written as DNA, the CDR3 is TGTGCCAGCACCCCCATCGGGACAGGGACCGATACGCAGTATTTT.